This is a list of T cell receptor beta chains from one sample in a study of T cell responses to AZD1222 COVID-19 vaccine. The assay was immunoSEQ multiplex PCR, and TCRdb's table has in-frame clones only and misses some. Found here are some 150,000 clones, about 95% of them singletons; the top ten hold over 0.95%. Material: peripheral blood, obtained on day 0 of AZD1222 vaccination. These receptors were collected from an adult in good health. Each CDR3 is given with its conserved first and last residue. Fields, in order: clone size, CDR3 length, V gene, CDR3 protein. Clone size is stated in some rows and not others, as once, few, many or a class when expanded.

abundance: .
len: 15
v_gene: TRBV3-1/TRBV3-2
CDR3aa: CASSQGGSYNSPLHF

abundance: once
len: 13
v_gene: TRBV10-1
CDR3aa: CARHRAVVYGYTF

abundance: once
len: 15
v_gene: TRBV2
CDR3aa: CASSENWGGADIQYF

abundance: .
len: 12
v_gene: TRBV18
CDR3aa: CASSPPTDTQYF

abundance: .
len: 15
v_gene: TRBV12-5
CDR3aa: CASGNRLAGKETQYF

abundance: .
len: 16
v_gene: TRBV5-1
CDR3aa: CASSLSSGSGTDTQYF

abundance: once
len: 12
v_gene: TRBV6-5
CDR3aa: CASSGTNHGYTF

abundance: .
len: 13
v_gene: TRBV10-2
CDR3aa: CASSPSAYSPLHF

abundance: .
len: 15
v_gene: TRBV7-9
CDR3aa: CASSTGGQGGYGYTF

abundance: .
len: 13
v_gene: TRBV4-1
CDR3aa: CASSPPWNTEAFF

abundance: .
len: 13
v_gene: TRBV12-3/TRBV12-4
CDR3aa: CASSLKGVDTQYF

abundance: .
len: 15
v_gene: TRBV7-9
CDR3aa: CASSTELGSGGGYTF

abundance: .
len: 14
v_gene: TRBV18
CDR3aa: CASSPIASTDTQYF

abundance: .
len: 12
v_gene: TRBV29-1
CDR3aa: CSVEWGSGKLFF

abundance: .
len: 13
v_gene: TRBV10-2
CDR3aa: CASSADRAYGYTF

abundance: .
len: 15
v_gene: TRBV19
CDR3aa: CASSIGDRINQPQHF

abundance: .
len: 16
v_gene: TRBV7-2
CDR3aa: CASSSNLGLNTGELFF

abundance: .
len: 13
v_gene: TRBV7-8
CDR3aa: CASSRTTGGGYTF

abundance: .
len: 16
v_gene: TRBV7-2
CDR3aa: CASSLGLAGVVDTQYF

abundance: .
len: 15
v_gene: TRBV18
CDR3aa: CASSRAGTGSEKLFF

abundance: .
len: 14
v_gene: TRBV5-1
CDR3aa: CASQGLETNEKLFF

abundance: .
len: 15
v_gene: TRBV28
CDR3aa: CASSSIGQGGYGYTF

abundance: .
len: 16
v_gene: TRBV18
CDR3aa: CASSPPGTIFSDTQYF

abundance: .
len: 18
v_gene: TRBV19
CDR3aa: CASSMSPRGTTTNEKLFF

abundance: .
len: 16
v_gene: TRBV24-1
CDR3aa: CATNYSLAGAKCEQFF

abundance: .
len: 13
v_gene: TRBV9
CDR3aa: CASSVGEGARAFF

abundance: .
len: 14
v_gene: TRBV5-4
CDR3aa: CASSSMTTNYGYTF

abundance: .
len: 12
v_gene: TRBV9
CDR3aa: CASSVYDTEAFF

abundance: .
len: 15
v_gene: TRBV11-2
CDR3aa: CASSALAGGYNEQFF

abundance: .
len: 15
v_gene: TRBV19
CDR3aa: CASRPWTENTGELFF

abundance: .
len: 14
v_gene: TRBV15
CDR3aa: CATSRDGPTYGYTF

abundance: .
len: 14
v_gene: TRBV18
CDR3aa: CASSEWALNEKLFF

abundance: few
len: 11
v_gene: TRBV6-4
CDR3aa: CASSGLEKQFF

abundance: once
len: 13
v_gene: TRBV4-1
CDR3aa: CASSQVGAGELFF

abundance: .
len: 15
v_gene: TRBV4-1
CDR3aa: CASSQDYPRHNEQFF

abundance: .
len: 14
v_gene: TRBV6-5
CDR3aa: CASSRQGSGNTIYF

abundance: .
len: 20
v_gene: TRBV6-7
CDR3aa: CASSYRSLRGDLGDDEKLFF

abundance: once
len: 16
v_gene: TRBV11-3
CDR3aa: CASSITSLPSNNEQFF

abundance: .
len: 15
v_gene: TRBV10-1
CDR3aa: CARLPRTGDRTEAFF

abundance: once
len: 13
v_gene: TRBV19
CDR3aa: CASSIDTLYGYTF

abundance: .
len: 16
v_gene: TRBV28
CDR3aa: CASRPLRPARDSPLHF

abundance: .
len: 16
v_gene: TRBV11-2
CDR3aa: CASSPVEVSGANVLTF

abundance: .
len: 16
v_gene: TRBV28
CDR3aa: CASSLFGTGINQPQHF

abundance: .
len: 14
v_gene: TRBV6-2/TRBV6-3
CDR3aa: CASSYRPEAGELFF

abundance: .
len: 15
v_gene: TRBV6-5
CDR3aa: CASSYWSGSNYGYTF